This entry is about one TCR beta chain. Its target is unknown. This CDR3 is built from 14 residues. The V gene's germline CDR1 is SNHLY and CDR2 FYNNEI. V was cut by 2 bases and J by 7 bases, with 12 bases left in between. Recent vaccinations or acute infections were absent in the healthy HIV-negative adult donors. In the CD4+ fraction, cells were divided into CD45RA+ naive and CD45RA-negative memory subsets. The record originates from a study of shared clonotypes between healthy human individuals. The wider study: Donors, aged 18 to 49, were a couple of women and a few men. Study-wide results and caveats: In the sorted subsets, rarefaction showed sequencing was incomplete despite large depth.

Some clones are missing from TCRdb's copy, which holds only in-frame ones; the method was immunoSEQ multiplex PCR. This sample has a few million clones, with more than 80% found just once. V usage is TRBV2 and J usage is TRBJ1-5; possible D gene TRBD1, 5 bases. Sequencing was done on a sample of naive CD4+ T cells sorted from blood. The subset here: CD45RA+ positively selected. This TCR came from a man between 18 and 29 years old in good health. CDR3 loop: CASSESSKGQPQHF. CDR3 nucleotides: TGTGCCAGCAGTGAAAGCTCCAAGGGGCAGCCCCAGCATTTT.